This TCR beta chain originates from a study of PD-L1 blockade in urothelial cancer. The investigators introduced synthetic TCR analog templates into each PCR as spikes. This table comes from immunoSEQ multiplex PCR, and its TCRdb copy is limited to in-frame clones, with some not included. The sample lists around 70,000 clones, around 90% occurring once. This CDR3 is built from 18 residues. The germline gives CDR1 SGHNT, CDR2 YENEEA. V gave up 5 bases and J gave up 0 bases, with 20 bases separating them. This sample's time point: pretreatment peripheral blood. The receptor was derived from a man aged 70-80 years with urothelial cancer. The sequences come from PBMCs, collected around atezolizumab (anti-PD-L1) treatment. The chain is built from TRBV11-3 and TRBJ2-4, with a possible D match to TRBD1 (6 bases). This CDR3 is CASSPLNRWDKAKNIQYF. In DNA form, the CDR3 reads TGTGCCAGCAGCCCCCTCAATCGCTGGGACAAAGCCAAAAACATTCAGTACTTC.